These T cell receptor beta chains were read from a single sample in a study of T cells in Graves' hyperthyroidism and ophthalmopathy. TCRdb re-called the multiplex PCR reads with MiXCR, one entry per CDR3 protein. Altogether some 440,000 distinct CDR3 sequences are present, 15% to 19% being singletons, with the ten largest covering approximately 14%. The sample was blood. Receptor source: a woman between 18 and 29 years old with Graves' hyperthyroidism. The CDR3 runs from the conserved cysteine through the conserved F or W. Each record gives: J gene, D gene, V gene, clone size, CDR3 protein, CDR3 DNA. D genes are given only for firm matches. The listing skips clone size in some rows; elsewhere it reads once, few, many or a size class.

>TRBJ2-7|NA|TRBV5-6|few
CASSLLDGRTYEQYF
TGTGCCAGCAGCTTGTTGGACGGGAGAACCTACGAGCAGTACTTC
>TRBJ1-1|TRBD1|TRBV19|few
CASSIWRTGNTEAFF
TGTGCCAGTAGTATATGGCGGACAGGGAACACTGAAGCTTTCTTT
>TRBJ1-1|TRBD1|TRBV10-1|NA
CASSESIGTGAEAFF
TGCGCCAGCAGTGAGTCGATTGGGACAGGGGCCGAAGCTTTCTTT
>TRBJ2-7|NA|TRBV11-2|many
CASSLEARTYEQYF
TGTGCCAGCAGCTTAGAGGCCAGAACCTACGAGCAGTACTTC
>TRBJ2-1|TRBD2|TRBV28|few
CASSYGGGASSYNEQFF
TGTGCCAGCAGTTACGGGGGGGGCGCGAGCTCCTACAATGAGCAGTTCTTC
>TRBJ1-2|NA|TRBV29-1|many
CSADRPANYGYTF
TGCAGCGCCGACAGGCCAGCTAACTATGGCTACACCTTC
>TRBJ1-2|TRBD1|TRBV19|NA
CASSVNPFGTDRGYTF
TGTGCCAGTAGTGTCAACCCATTCGGGACAGATCGTGGCTACACCTTC
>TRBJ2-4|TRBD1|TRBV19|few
CASFDRGGSKNIQYF
TGTGCCAGCTTTGACAGGGGGGGGTCCAAAAACATTCAGTACTTC
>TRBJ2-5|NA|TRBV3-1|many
CASSHPKGTQYF
TGTGCCAGCAGCCATCCTAAGGGGACCCAGTACTTC
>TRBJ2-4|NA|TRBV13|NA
CASSLAAARQVNIQYF
TGTGCCAGCAGCTTAGCAGCCGCCCGTCAAGTGAACATTCAGTACTTC
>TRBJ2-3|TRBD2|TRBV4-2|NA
CASSRLRSGGASTDTQYF
TGTGCCAGCAGCCGTTTACGGAGCGGGGGGGCTTCCACAGATACGCAGTATTTT
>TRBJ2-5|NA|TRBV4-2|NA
CASSQVGTGARDETQYF
TGTGCCAGCAGCCAAGTGGGAACGGGGGCCAGGGACGAGACCCAGTACTTC
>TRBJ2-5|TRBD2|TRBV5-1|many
CASSEETSGTETQYF
TGCGCCAGCAGCGAAGAAACTAGCGGGACGGAGACCCAGTACTTC
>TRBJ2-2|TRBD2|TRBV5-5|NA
CASSPGLEKSGELFF
TGTGCCAGCAGCCCGGGACTAGAAAAGAGCGGGGAGCTGTTTTTT
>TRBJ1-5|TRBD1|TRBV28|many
CASKTGGTNQPQHF
TGTGCCAGCAAGACAGGGGGGACCAATCAGCCCCAGCATTTT
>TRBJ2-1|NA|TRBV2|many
CARDPGLTGDEQFF
TGTGCCAGAGATCCGGGACTAACAGGGGATGAGCAGTTCTTC
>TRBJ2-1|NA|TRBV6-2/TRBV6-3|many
CASSYGLGGLDNEQFF
TGTGCCAGCAGTTATGGCCTGGGAGGATTGGACAATGAGCAGTTCTTC
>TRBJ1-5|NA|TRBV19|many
CASTDRPGVQHF
TGTGCCAGTACCGACCGGCCCGGAGTCCAGCATTTT
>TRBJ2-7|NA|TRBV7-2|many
CASSPGGPYEQYF
TGTGCCAGCAGCCCCGGTGGCCCCTACGAGCAGTACTTC
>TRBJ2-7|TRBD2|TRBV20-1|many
CSAGKLAGGPYEQYF
TGCAGTGCTGGTAAGCTAGCGGGAGGACCTTACGAGCAGTACTTC
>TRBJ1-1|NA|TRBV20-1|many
CSASRTQNTEAFF
TGCAGTGCCAGCAGGACACAGAACACTGAAGCTTTCTTT
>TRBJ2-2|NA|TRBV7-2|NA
CASRPAPWNTGELFF
TGTGCCAGCAGACCGGCCCCGTGGAACACCGGGGAGCTGTTTTTT
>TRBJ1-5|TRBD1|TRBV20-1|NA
CSASKGASQPQHF
TGCAGTGCTAGTAAGGGGGCTAGTCAGCCCCAGCATTTT
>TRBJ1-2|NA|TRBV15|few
CATSRDPEGVFYGYTF
TGTGCCACCAGCAGAGACCCGGAGGGGGTCTTCTATGGCTACACCTTC
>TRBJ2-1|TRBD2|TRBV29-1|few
CSVGGRVAGGHYNEQFF
TGCAGCGTGGGCGGGCGGGTAGCGGGAGGTCATTACAATGAGCAGTTCTTC
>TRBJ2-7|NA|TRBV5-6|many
CASSFSYEQYF
TGTGCCAGCAGCTTCTCCTACGAGCAGTACTTC
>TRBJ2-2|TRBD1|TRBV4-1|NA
CASSLYRGDTGELFF
TGCGCCAGCAGCCTATACAGGGGGGATACCGGGGAGCTGTTTTTT
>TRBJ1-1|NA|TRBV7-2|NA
CASSAPFPTNTEAFF
TGTGCCAGCAGCGCGCCGTTTCCAACGAACACTGAAGCTTTCTTT
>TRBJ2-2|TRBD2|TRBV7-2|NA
CASSLTGTSGSTGELFF
TGTGCCAGCAGCCTAACGGGGACTAGCGGGAGCACCGGGGAGCTGTTTTTT
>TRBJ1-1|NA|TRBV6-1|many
CASSEGVGVRLSEAFF
TGTGCCAGCAGTGAAGGGGTCGGGGTACGTTTATCTGAAGCTTTCTTT
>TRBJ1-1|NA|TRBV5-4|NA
CASSLESAQVNTEAFF
TGTGCCAGCAGCCTTGAGTCGGCACAGGTGAACACTGAAGCTTTCTTT
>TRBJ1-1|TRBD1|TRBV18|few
CASSADRKGAFF
TGTGCCAGCTCAGCGGACAGGAAAGGAGCTTTCTTT
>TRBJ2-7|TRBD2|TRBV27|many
CASSPSGSHEQYF
TGTGCCAGTTCCCCTAGCGGGAGTCACGAGCAGTACTTC
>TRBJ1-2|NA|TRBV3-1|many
CASSQEQGGYTF
TGTGCCAGCAGCCAAGAACAGGGAGGCTACACCTTC
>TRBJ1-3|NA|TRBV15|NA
CATGRPTGNTIYF
TGTGCCACTGGGCGGCCGACTGGAAACACCATATATTTT
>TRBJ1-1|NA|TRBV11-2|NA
CASSAVVTTGEAFF
TGTGCCAGCAGCGCGGTCGTCACGACGGGTGAAGCTTTCTTT
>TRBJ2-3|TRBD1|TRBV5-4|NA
CASSSPGQGAVTQYF
TGTGCCAGCAGCTCCCCGGGGCAGGGGGCAGTTACGCAGTATTTT
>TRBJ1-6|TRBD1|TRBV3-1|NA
CASSHQTGGSNSPLHF
TGTGCCAGCAGCCATCAAACAGGGGGGTCGAATTCACCCCTCCACTTT
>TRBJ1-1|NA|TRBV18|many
CASSPWTVNTEAFF
TGTGCCAGCTCACCCTGGACAGTGAACACTGAAGCTTTCTTT
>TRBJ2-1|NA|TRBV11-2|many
CASSHYQDGTYNEQFF
TGTGCCAGCAGCCATTACCAGGACGGGACCTACAATGAGCAGTTCTTC
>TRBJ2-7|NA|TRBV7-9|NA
CASSSTQAEEQYF
TGTGCCAGCAGCTCAACCCAGGCGGAGGAGCAGTACTTC
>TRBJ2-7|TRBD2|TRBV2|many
CASRTGLAGGPGGYEQYF
TGTGCCAGCAGAACCGGACTAGCGGGAGGGCCGGGCGGCTACGAGCAGTACTTC
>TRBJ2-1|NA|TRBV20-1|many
CSASDPRPNEQFF
TGCAGTGCTTCTGACCCGCGACCCAATGAGCAGTTCTTC
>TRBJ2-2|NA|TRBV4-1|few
CASSHEDREAGELFF
TGCGCCAGCAGCCACGAAGACAGGGAGGCCGGGGAGCTGTTTTTT
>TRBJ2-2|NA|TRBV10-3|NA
CAISPTGPGELFF
TGTGCCATCAGCCCCACAGGGCCCGGGGAGCTGTTTTTT
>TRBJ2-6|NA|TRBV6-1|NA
CASSLGRAGANVLTF
TGTGCCAGCAGTTTAGGTCGGGCTGGGGCCAACGTCCTGACTTTC
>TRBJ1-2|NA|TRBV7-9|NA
CASSPGQSGYTF
TGTGCCAGCAGCCCCGGACAGAGCGGCTACACCTTC
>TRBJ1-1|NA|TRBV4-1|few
CASSQGNRELGRRSEAFF
TGCGCCAGCAGCCAAGGGAACAGGGAATTGGGTAGGCGGTCTGAAGCTTTCTTT
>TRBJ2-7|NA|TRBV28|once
CASSSSGTRDEQYF
TGTGCCAGCAGTTCCTCCGGGACAAGGGACGAGCAGTACTTC
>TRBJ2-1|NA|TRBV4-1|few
CASSQDRGVGNEQFF
TGCGCCAGCAGCCAAGATAGGGGGGTGGGCAATGAGCAGTTCTTC
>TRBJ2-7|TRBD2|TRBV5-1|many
CASSRGFSGRANPPYEQYF
TGCGCCAGCAGCCGCGGTTTTAGCGGGAGGGCGAATCCTCCCTACGAGCAGTACTTC
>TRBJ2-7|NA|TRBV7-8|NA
CASSLARASYEQYF
TGTGCCAGCAGCTTAGCGCGGGCCTCCTACGAGCAGTACTTC
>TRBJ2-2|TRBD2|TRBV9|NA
CASSVGTSGRLSAGELFF
TGTGCCAGCAGCGTCGGGACTAGCGGGAGGTTGAGCGCCGGGGAGCTGTTTTTT